These T cell receptor beta chains were read from a single sample in a study of cytomegalovirus exposure and HLA in healthy donors. Generated by immunoSEQ multiplex PCR, the TCRdb table keeps only in-frame clones and is missing some. The table has fewer than 65,000 clones, about 87% seen once. The sample taken for sequencing was PBMCs. The receptors originated from a man between 18 and 35 years old in good health and CMV-seronegative. The CDR3 runs from the conserved cysteine through the conserved F or W. A D gene is named only where the DNA matches it firmly. The listing skips clone size in some rows; elsewhere it reads once, few, many or a size class.

v_gene	d_gene	j_gene	abundance	len	CDR3nt	CDR3aa
TRBV30	TRBD2	TRBJ2-3	-	15	TGTGCCTGGAGTAGTCTAGCGGGAACCACAGATACGCAGTATTTT	CAWSSLAGTTDTQYF
TRBV28	TRBD1	TRBJ1-1	-	14	TGTGCCAGCAGCTGGGACAGTATGGACACTGAAGCTTTCTTT	CASSWDSMDTEAFF
TRBV4-1	-	TRBJ1-2	-	17	TGCGCCAGCAGCCAACCCGAGGGAGGGGGAGACAACTATGGCTACACCTTC	CASSQPEGGGDNYGYTF
TRBV30	TRBD1	TRBJ2-7	-	13	TGTGCCTCGACGGACAGGAACTCCTACGAGCAGTACTTC	CASTDRNSYEQYF
TRBV2	TRBD2	TRBJ2-5	-	14	TGTGCCAGCAACAGCGGGGTCGATGGGGAGACCCAGTACTTC	CASNSGVDGETQYF
TRBV7-8	TRBD1	TRBJ2-7	-	15	TGTGCCAGCAGCTACCGCCGGGACAGGGCCTACGAGCAGTACTTC	CASSYRRDRAYEQYF
TRBV5-4	-	TRBJ1-3	-	14	TGTGCCAGCAGCTTGTCAGGGGCAGGAAACACCATATATTTT	CASSLSGAGNTIYF
TRBV10-1	-	TRBJ2-1	-	14	TGCGCCAGCAGTGAGTCTTTTGGAGACAATGAGCAGTTCTTC	CASSESFGDNEQFF
TRBV27	-	TRBJ1-1	-	14	TGTGCCAGCCGGGTTTCGGTCGAGAACACTGAAGCTTTCTTT	CASRVSVENTEAFF
TRBV16	TRBD1	TRBJ1-5	-	15	TGTGCCAGCAGCCAAAGGACAGGGCCCAATCAGCCCCAGCATTTT	CASSQRTGPNQPQHF
TRBV6-1	-	TRBJ2-7	-	13	TGTGCCAGCCTGCAGGGATCCCCCTACGAGCAGTACTTC	CASLQGSPYEQYF
TRBV7-3	-	TRBJ2-7	-	15	TGTGCCAGCAGCCCACGACAGAGGGGAGGATACGAGCAGTACTTC	CASSPRQRGGYEQYF
TRBV5-4	-	TRBJ1-1	-	16	TGTGCCAGCAGTCTAAGGCGGGGGGGGAAGAACACTGAAGCTTTCTTT	CASSLRRGGKNTEAFF
TRBV9	-	TRBJ2-3	-	13	TGTGCCAGCAGTGACAGTGGTACAGATACGCAGTATTTT	CASSDSGTDTQYF
TRBV28	-	TRBJ2-3	-	11	TGTGCCAGCAGTTTCCGAGATACGCAGTATTTT	CASSFRDTQYF
TRBV6-5	TRBD2	TRBJ2-7	-	12	TGTGCCAGCAGTTGGGCCGGGAGGGAGCAGTACTTC	CASSWAGREQYF
TRBV10-1	TRBD2	TRBJ2-1	once	14	TGCGCCAAAGACGGGACTAGCGACTACAATGAGCAGTTCTTC	CAKDGTSDYNEQFF
TRBV11-2	TRBD1	TRBJ1-2	-	14	TGTGCCAGCAGCTCTGGACAGGGGAGCCATGGCTACACCTTC	CASSSGQGSHGYTF
TRBV7-9	TRBD1	TRBJ2-7	-	16	TGTGCCAGCAGCCCCTCCGGGACAGGGATCTCCTACGAGCAGTACTTC	CASSPSGTGISYEQYF
TRBV11-2	-	TRBJ2-5	-	18	TGTGCCAGCAGCCCAGCTGTGTCGTTGGGCAGGGCCCAAGAGACCCAGTACTTC	CASSPAVSLGRAQETQYF
TRBV5-1	-	TRBJ1-2	-	12	TGCGCCAGCCGGAGTTCGGACTATGGCTACACCTTC	CASRSSDYGYTF
TRBV4-1	-	TRBJ1-2	-	15	TGCGCCAGCAGCCAAGAATCGGCAGGGTCCTATGGCTACACCTTC	CASSQESAGSYGYTF
TRBV6-6	-	TRBJ1-5	-	14	TGTGCCACCAACGGGGGGGCTAGCAATCAGCCCCAGCATTTT	CATNGGASNQPQHF
TRBV4-1	-	TRBJ1-2	-	16	TGCGCCAGCAGCCAAGAAGGACAGCTTACTAACTATGGCTACACCTTC	CASSQEGQLTNYGYTF
TRBV25-1	TRBD2	TRBJ2-3	-	13	TGTGCATCTACTAGCGGGGGAAGAGATACGCAGTATTTT	CASTSGGRDTQYF
TRBV30	TRBD2	TRBJ2-5	-	15	TGTGCCTGGTTACTAGCGGGGGGGCCGCGAGAGACCCAGTACTTC	CAWLLAGGPRETQYF
TRBV10-3	TRBD1	TRBJ1-2	-	14	TGTGCCATCATGGACAGGGGGCAAGGATATGGCTACACCTTC	CAIMDRGQGYGYTF
TRBV11-2	TRBD1	TRBJ2-5	-	16	TGTGCCAGCAGCTTAGACTCTAGACAGGGGACGGAGACCCAGTACTTC	CASSLDSRQGTETQYF
TRBV19	TRBD1	TRBJ2-1	-	14	TGTGCCAGCCAGCTAGGACAGGGGTTTAATGAGCAGTTCTTC	CASQLGQGFNEQFF
TRBV6-1	-	TRBJ1-2	-	14	TGTGCCAGCCCTCCGATAACGGGTGGCTATGGCTACACCTTC	CASPPITGGYGYTF
TRBV28	-	TRBJ1-3	-	15	TGTGCCAGCAGTTCGACAGAGAGCTCTGGAAACACCATATATTTT	CASSSTESSGNTIYF
TRBV4-1	-	TRBJ2-7	few	17	TGCGCCAGCAGCCCATGGGCCTCCCGGGACTCGCCCTACGAGCAGTACTTC	CASSPWASRDSPYEQYF
TRBV6-5	-	TRBJ1-4	-	15	TGTGCCAGCAGGCCCTTCGGGGGAGTCTCCGGAAAACTGTTTTTT	CASRPFGGVSGKLFF
TRBV4-2	TRBD2	TRBJ2-3	-	18	TGTGCCAGCAGCCTGGGGACTAGCGGGGGAACTAGCACAGATACGCAGTATTTT	CASSLGTSGGTSTDTQYF
TRBV4-1	TRBD1	TRBJ2-1	-	15	TGCGCCAGCAGGGGGCAGGGACAGGGCCTCAATGAGCAGTTCTTC	CASRGQGQGLNEQFF
TRBV11-2	TRBD2	TRBJ2-3	once	17	TGTGCCAGCAGCTTCCTAAGTAGCGGGGGGGCCGGAGATACGCAGTATTTT	CASSFLSSGGAGDTQYF
TRBV28	-	TRBJ1-1	-	14	TGTGCCGGCCGGGCAGGGGTTTGGGACACTGAAGCTTTCTTT	CAGRAGVWDTEAFF
TRBV25-1	-	TRBJ1-2	once	14	TGTGCCAGCAGTGAATTCCCAGAAAACTATGGCTACACCTTC	CASSEFPENYGYTF
TRBV7-8	-	TRBJ1-6	-	18	TGTGCCAGCAGCTCCTACGGAGCTGGGGGGTCCTATAATTCACCCCTCCACTTT	CASSSYGAGGSYNSPLHF
TRBV4-1	-	TRBJ2-7	-	14	TGCGCCAGCAGACTGAGCGAAGTAACCTACGAGCAGTACTTC	CASRLSEVTYEQYF
TRBV11-2	-	TRBJ2-1	once	15	TGTGCCAGCAGCTTGGGATCAGGGGGGCCCAATGAGCAGTTCTTC	CASSLGSGGPNEQFF
TRBV2	TRBD1	TRBJ1-6	-	16	TGTGCCAGCAGTATTTCCCAGGGGGCAGAAAATTCACCCCTCCACTTT	CASSISQGAENSPLHF
TRBV9	-	TRBJ1-4	-	13	TGTGCCAGCGGGGGGGCAACTAATGAAAAACTGTTTTTT	CASGGATNEKLFF
TRBV2	-	TRBJ2-1	-	14	TGTGCCAGCAGGTGGTATCTTGGCGGTAATGAGCAGTTCTTC	CASRWYLGGNEQFF
TRBV10-1	TRBD1	TRBJ1-5	-	16	TGCGCCAGCTCATGTCCGGGACAGGGGAGCAATCAGCCCCAGCATTTT	CASSCPGQGSNQPQHF
TRBV7-9	TRBD1	TRBJ1-6	-	15	TGTGCCAGCAGCCGGGGACAGGGCTATAATTCACCCCTCCACTTT	CASSRGQGYNSPLHF
TRBV2	-	TRBJ1-5	-	18	TGTGCCAGCCCCTCGACAGCAGAATCCCCTTATAGCAATCAGCCCCAGCATTTT	CASPSTAESPYSNQPQHF
TRBV6-5	-	TRBJ1-5	-	15	TGTGCCAGCAGTTCGGGACAACCGAGCAATCAGCCCCAGCATTTT	CASSSGQPSNQPQHF
TRBV4-1	-	TRBJ1-5	-	16	TGCGCCAGCAGCCAAGAGGGGGGATTAGGCAATCAGCCCCAGCATTTT	CASSQEGGLGNQPQHF
TRBV6-6	TRBD1	TRBJ1-1	few	12	TGTGCCAGCACAGGGGGCGGCACTGAAGCTTTCTTT	CASTGGGTEAFF
TRBV5-1	-	TRBJ1-1	-	15	TGCGCCAGCAGCTTCGAGGGGGTGATGAACACTGAAGCTTTCTTT	CASSFEGVMNTEAFF
TRBV5-4	-	TRBJ1-6	-	15	TGTGCCAGCAGCTTGGACAGGGTAGATAATTCACCCCTCCACTTT	CASSLDRVDNSPLHF
TRBV4-1	-	TRBJ1-4	-	14	TGCGCCAGCAGCCAAGGTACAACGGGTGAAAAACTGTTTTTT	CASSQGTTGEKLFF